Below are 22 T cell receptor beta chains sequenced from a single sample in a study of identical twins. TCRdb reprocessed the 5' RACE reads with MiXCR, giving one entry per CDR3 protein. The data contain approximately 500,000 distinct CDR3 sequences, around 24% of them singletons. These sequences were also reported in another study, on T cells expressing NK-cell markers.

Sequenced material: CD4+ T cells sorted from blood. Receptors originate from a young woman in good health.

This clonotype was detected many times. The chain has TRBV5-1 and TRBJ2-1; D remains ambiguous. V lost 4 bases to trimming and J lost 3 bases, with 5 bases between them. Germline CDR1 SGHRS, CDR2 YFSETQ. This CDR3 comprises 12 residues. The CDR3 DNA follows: TGCGCCAGCAGCGTCAACTACAATGAGCAGTTCTTC. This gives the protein CASSVNYNEQFF.

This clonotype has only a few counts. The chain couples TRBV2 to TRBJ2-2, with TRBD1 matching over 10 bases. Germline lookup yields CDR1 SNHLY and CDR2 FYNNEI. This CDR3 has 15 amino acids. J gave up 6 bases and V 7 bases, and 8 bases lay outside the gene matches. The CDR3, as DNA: TGTGCCAGCAAAACCGGGACAGGGGCGGCCGGGGAGCTGTTTTTT. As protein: CASKTGTGAAGELFF.

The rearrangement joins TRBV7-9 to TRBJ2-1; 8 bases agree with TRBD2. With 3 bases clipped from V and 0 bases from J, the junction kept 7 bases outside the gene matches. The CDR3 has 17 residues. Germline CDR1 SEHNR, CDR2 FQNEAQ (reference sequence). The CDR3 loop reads CASSFFGRGSSYNEQFF. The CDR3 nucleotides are TGTGCCAGCAGCTTTTTCGGGAGGGGGAGCTCCTACAATGAGCAGTTCTTC.

In nucleotides, the CDR3 is TGTGCCACCCGAGGACCGCGGGGTAATTCACCCCTCCACTTT. Translated: CATRGPRGNSPLHF. The V call is TRBV19, the J call TRBJ1-6; D is undetermined. CDR1 is LNHDA, CDR2 SQIVND, per germline (reference sequence). The ends were cut back, 10 bases at V and 6 bases at J, with 16 bases in the middle. The CDR3 is 14 residues long.

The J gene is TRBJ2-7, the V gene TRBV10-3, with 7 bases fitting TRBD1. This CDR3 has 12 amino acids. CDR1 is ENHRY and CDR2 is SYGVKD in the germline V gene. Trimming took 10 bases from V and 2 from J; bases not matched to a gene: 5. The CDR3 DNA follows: TGTGCCACCACCGGGACAGCCTACGAGCAGTACTTC. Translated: CATTGTAYEQYF.

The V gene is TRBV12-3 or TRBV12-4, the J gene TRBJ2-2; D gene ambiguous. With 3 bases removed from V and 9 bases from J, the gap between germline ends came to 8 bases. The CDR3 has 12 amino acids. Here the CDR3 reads CASSLFSRELFF. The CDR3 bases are TGTGCCAGCAGTTTGTTTTCTAGGGAGCTGTTTTTT.

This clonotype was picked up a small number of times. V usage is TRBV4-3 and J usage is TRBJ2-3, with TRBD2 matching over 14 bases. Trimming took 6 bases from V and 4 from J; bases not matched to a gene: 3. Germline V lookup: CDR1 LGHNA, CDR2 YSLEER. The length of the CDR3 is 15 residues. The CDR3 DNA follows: TGCGCCAGCAGTGGGGGACTAGCGGGAGCAGATACGCAGTATTTT. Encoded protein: CASSGGLAGADTQYF.

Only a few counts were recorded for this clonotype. CDR3 sequence reads: CSVDLAGSTDTQYF. The CDR3 nucleotides are TGCAGCGTCGACCTAGCGGGAAGCACAGATACGCAGTATTTT. The chain has TRBV29-1 and TRBJ2-3, with TRBD2 identical over 9 bases. CDR1 and CDR2 from the germline V gene are SQVTM and ANQGSEA. This CDR3 is 14 amino acids long. V shed 6 bases, J shed 0 bases, and the junction held 4 bases outside the gene matches.

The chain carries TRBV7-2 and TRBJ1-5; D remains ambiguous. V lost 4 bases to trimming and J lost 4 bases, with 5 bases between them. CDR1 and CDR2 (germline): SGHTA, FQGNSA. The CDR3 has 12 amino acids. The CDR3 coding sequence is TGTGCCAGCAGCTCGATTAATCAGCCCCAGCATTTT. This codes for CASSSINQPQHF.

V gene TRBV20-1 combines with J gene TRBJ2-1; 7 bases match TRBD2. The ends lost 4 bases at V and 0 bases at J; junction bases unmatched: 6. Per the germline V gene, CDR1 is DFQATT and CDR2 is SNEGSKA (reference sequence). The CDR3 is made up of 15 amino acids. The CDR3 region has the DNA TGCAGTGCTACAAGGGGCGGGAGCTCCTACAATGAGCAGTTCTTC. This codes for CSATRGGSSYNEQFF.

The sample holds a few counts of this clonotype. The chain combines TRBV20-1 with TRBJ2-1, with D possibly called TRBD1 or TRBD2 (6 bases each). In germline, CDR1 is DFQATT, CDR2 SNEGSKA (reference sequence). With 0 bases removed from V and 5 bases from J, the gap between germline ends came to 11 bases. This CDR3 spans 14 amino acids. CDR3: CSARDGGLNNEQFF. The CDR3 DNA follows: TGCAGTGCTAGAGATGGGGGGCTCAACAATGAGCAGTTCTTC.

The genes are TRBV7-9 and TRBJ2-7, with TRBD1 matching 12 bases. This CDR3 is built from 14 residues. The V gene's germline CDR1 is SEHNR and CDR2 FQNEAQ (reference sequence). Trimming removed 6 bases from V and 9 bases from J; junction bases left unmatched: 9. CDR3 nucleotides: TGTGCCAGCAGGGGACAGGGGGCAGTGGGCAGGCAGTACTTC. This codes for CASRGQGAVGRQYF.

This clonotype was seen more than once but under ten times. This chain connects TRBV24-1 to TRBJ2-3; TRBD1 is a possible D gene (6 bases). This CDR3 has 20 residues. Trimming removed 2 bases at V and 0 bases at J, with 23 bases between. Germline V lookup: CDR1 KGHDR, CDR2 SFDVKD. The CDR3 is CATSDSGSDSEEPSTDTQYF. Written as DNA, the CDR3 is TGTGCCACCAGTGATTCCGGCTCGGACAGCGAGGAGCCTAGCACAGATACGCAGTATTTT.

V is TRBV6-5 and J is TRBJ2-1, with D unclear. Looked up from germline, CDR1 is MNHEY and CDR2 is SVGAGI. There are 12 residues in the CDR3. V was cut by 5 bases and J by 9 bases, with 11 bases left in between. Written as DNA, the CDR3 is TGTGCCAGCAGTCCCAGATCACTTGAGCAGTTCTTC. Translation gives CASSPRSLEQFF.

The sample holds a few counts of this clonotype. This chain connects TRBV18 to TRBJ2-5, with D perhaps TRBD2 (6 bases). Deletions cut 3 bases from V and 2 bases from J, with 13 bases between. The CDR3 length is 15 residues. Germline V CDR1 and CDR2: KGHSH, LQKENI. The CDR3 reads CASSPGRPVQETQYF. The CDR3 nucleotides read TGTGCCAGCTCACCCGGGAGACCGGTTCAAGAGACCCAGTACTTC. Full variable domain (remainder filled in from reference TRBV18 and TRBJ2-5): NAGVMQNPRHLVRRRGQEARLRCSPMKGHSHVYWYRQLPEEGLKFMVYLQKENIIDESGMPKERFSAEFPKEGPSILRIQQVVRGDSAAYFCASSPGRPVQETQYFGPGTRLLVL.

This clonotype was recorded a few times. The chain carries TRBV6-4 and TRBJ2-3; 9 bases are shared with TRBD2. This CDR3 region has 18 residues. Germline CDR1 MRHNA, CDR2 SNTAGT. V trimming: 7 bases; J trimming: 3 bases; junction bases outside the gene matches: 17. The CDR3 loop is CASNSASGKDRLTDTQYF. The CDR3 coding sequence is TGTGCCAGCAATTCCGCTAGCGGGAAGGATCGGCTTACAGATACGCAGTATTTT.

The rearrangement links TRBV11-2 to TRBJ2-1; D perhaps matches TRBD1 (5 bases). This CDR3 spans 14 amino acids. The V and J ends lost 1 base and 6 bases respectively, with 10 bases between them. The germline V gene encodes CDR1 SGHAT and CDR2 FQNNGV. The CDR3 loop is CASSLGDSSNEQFF. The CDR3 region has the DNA TGTGCCAGCAGCTTAGGAGACAGTAGCAATGAGCAGTTCTTC.

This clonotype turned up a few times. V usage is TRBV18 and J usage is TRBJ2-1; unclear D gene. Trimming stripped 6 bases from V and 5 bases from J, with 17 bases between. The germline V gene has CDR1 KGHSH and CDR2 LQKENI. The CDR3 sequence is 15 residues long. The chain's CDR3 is CASSTRLDPNNEQFF. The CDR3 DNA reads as TGTGCCAGCTCCACCAGGCTCGACCCTAACAATGAGCAGTTCTTC.

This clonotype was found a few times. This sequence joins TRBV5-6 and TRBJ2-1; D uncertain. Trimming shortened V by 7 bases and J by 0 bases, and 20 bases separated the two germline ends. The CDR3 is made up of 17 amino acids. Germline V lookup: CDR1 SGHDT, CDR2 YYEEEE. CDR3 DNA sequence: TGTGCCAGCCAGCTCAAAGGTCCCCTAAGCTCCTACAATGAGCAGTTCTTC. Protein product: CASQLKGPLSSYNEQFF.

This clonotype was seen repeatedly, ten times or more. CDR3 in DNA: TGCAGCACATGGAGGGTAGATACGCAGTATTTT. This sequence encodes CSTWRVDTQYF. The chain uses TRBV29-1 and TRBJ2-3; tentatively, D is TRBD2 (6 bases). CDR1 SQVTM and CDR2 ANQGSEA come from the germline V gene. Trimming removed 8 bases from V and 5 bases from J, with 11 bases in between. CDR3 length: 11 residues.

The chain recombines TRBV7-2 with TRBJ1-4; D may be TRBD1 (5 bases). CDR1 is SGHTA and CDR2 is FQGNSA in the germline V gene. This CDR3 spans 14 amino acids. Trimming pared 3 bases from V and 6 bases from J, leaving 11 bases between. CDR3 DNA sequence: TGTGCCAGCAGCTTGACAGTAAGGGATGAAAAACTGTTTTTT. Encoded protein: CASSLTVRDEKLFF.

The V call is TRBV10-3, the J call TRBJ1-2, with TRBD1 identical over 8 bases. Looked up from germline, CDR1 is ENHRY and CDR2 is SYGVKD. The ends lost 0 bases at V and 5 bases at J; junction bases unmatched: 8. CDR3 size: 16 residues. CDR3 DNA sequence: TGTGCCATCAGTGAGTCGGGGACAGGTCGGACTTATGGCTACACCTTC. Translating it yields CAISESGTGRTYGYTF.